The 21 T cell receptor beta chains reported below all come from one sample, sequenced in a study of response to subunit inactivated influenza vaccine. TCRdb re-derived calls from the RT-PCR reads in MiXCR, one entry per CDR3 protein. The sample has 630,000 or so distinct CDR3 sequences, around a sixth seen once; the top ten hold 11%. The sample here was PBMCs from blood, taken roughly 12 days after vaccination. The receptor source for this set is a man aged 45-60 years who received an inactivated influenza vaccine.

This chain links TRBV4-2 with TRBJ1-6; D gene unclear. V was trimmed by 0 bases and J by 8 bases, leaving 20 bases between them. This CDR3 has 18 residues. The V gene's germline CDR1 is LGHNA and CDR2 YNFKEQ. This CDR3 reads CASSQEGDLARHDSPLHF. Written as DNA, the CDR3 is TGTGCCAGCAGCCAAGAAGGCGATCTGGCCCGTCATGATTCACCCCTCCACTTT.

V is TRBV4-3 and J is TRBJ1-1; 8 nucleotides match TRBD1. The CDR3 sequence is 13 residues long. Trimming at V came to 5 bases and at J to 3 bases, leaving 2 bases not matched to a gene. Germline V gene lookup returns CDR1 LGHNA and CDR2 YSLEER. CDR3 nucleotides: TGCGCCAGCAGCACGGGACAGGACACTGAAGCTTTCTTT. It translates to CASSTGQDTEAFF.

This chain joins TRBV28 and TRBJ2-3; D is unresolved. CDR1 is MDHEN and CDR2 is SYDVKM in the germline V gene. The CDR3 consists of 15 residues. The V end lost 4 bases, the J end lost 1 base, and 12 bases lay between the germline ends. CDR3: CASSSRRTRTDTQYF. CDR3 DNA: TGTGCCAGCAGTTCCCGACGGACGCGCACAGATACGCAGTATTTT. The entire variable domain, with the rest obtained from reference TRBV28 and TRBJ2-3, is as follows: DVKVTQSSRYLVKRTGEKVFLECVQDMDHENMFWYRQDPGLGLRLIYFSYDVKMKEKGDIPEGYSVSREKKERFSLILESASTNQTSMYLCASSSRRTRTDTQYFGPGTRLTVL.

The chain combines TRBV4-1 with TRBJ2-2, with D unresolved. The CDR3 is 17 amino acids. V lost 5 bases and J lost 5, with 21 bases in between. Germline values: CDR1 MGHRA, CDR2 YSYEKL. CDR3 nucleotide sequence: TGCGCCAGCAGCTCCTCACCCCACGACTGGAGAACCGGGGAGCTGTTTTTT. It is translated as CASSSSPHDWRTGELFF.

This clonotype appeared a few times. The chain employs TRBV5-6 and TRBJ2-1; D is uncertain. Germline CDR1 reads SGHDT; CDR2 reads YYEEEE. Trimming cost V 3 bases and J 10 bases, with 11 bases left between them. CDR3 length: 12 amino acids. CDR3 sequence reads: CASSSGPREQFF. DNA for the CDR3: TGTGCCAGCAGCTCCGGCCCCAGGGAGCAGTTCTTC. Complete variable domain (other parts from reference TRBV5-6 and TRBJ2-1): DAGVTQSPTHLIKTRGQQVTLRCSPKSGHDTVSWYQQALGQGPQFIFQYYEEEERQRGNFPDRFSGHQFPNYSSELNVNALLLGDSALYLCASSSGPREQFFGPGTRLTVL.

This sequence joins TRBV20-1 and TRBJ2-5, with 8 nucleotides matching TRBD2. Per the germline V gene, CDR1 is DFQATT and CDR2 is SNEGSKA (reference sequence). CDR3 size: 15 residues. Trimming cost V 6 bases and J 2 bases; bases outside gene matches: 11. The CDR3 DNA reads TGCAGTGCCGTACCCACAGCGGGAGAACAAGAGACCCAGTACTTC. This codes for CSAVPTAGEQETQYF.

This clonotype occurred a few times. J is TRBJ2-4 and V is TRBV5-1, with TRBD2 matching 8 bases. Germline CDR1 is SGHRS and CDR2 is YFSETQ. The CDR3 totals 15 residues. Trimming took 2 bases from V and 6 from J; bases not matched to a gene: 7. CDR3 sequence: CASSFDTSGGNIQYF. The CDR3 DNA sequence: TGCGCCAGCAGCTTCGACACTAGCGGAGGAAACATTCAGTACTTC. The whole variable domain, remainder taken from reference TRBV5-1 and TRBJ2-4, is KAGVTQTPRYLIKTRGQQVTLSCSPISGHRSVSWYQQTPGQGLQFLFEYFSETQRNKGNFPGRFSGRQFSNSRSEMNVSTLELGDSALYLCASSFDTSGGNIQYFGAGTRLSVL.

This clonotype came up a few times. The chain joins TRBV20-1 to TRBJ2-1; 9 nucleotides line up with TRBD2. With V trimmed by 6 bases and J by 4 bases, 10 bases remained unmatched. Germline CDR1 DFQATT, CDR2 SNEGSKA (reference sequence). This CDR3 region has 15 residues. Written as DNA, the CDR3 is TGCAGTGCCATGCAAGTAACTAGCGGGTACAATGAGCAGTTCTTC. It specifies CSAMQVTSGYNEQFF.

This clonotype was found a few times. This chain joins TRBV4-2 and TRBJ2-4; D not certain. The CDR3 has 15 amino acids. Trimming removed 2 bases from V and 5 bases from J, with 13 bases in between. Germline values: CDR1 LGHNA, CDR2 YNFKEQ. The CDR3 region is CASSQFVRAQNIQYF. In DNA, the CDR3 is TGTGCCAGCAGCCAATTTGTCCGGGCTCAAAACATTCAGTACTTC.

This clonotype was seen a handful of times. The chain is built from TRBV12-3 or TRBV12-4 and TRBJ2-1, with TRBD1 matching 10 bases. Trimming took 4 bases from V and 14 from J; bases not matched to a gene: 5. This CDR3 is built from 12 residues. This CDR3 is CASSSGTGEKFF. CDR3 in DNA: TGTGCCAGCAGTTCGGGGACAGGGGAAAAGTTCTTC.

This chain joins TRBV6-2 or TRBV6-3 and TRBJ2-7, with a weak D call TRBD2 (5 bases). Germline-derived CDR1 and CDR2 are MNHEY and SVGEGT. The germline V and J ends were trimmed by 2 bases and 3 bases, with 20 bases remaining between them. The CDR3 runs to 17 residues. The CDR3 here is CASSYRLEVNPLYEQYF. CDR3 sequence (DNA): TGTGCCAGCAGTTACCGGTTGGAGGTCAACCCTCTCTACGAGCAGTACTTC.

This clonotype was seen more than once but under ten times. For the CDR3, the DNA is TGTGCCAGCAGCCCCTCAAATAGCCGGGATCCGCAGTATTTT. Translation gives CASSPSNSRDPQYF. This chain uses TRBV6-1 with TRBJ2-3; TRBD2 might be the D (5 bases). The CDR3 has 14 residues. CDR1 and CDR2 from the germline V gene are MNHNS and SASEGT. V was shortened by 6 bases and J by 10 bases, with 20 bases between the two germline ends.

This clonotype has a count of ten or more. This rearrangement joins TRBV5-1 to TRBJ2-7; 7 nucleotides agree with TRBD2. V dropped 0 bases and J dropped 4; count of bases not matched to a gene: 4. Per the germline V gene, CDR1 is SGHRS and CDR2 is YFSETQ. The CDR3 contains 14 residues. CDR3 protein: CASSLGLASYEQYF. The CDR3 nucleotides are TGCGCCAGCAGCTTGGGACTAGCCTCGTACGAGCAGTACTTC.

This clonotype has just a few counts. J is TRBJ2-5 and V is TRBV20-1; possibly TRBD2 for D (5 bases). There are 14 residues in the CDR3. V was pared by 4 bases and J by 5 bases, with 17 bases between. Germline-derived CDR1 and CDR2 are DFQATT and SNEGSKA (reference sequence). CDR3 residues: CSAIQLEGDETQYF. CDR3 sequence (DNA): TGCAGTGCTATACAACTTGAGGGCGACGAGACCCAGTACTTC.

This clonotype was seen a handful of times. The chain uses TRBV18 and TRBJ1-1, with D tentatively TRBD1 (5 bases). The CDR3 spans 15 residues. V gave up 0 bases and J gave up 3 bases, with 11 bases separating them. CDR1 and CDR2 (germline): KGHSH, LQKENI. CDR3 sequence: CASSPPGRGDTEAFF. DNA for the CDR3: TGTGCCAGCTCACCACCTGGCAGAGGGGACACTGAAGCTTTCTTT.

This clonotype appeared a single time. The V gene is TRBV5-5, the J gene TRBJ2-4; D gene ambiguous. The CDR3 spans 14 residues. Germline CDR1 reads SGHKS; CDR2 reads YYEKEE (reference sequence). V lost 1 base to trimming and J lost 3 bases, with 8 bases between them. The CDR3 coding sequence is TGTGCCAGCAGCTTGTTAGGGCGCAAAAACATTCAGTACTTC. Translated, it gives CASSLLGRKNIQYF. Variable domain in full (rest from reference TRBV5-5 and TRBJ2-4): DAGVTQSPTHLIKTRGQQVTLRCSPISGHKSVSWYQQVLGQGPQFIFQYYEKEERGRGNFPDRFSARQFPNYSSELNVNALLLGDSALYLCASSLLGRKNIQYFGAGTRLSVL.

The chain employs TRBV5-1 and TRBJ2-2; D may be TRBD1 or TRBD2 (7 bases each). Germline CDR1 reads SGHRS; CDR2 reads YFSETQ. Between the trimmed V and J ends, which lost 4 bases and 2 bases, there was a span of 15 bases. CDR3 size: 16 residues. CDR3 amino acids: CASSQGTAGNTGELFF. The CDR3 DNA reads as TGCGCCAGCAGCCAGGGGACAGCGGGAAACACCGGGGAGCTGTTTTTT. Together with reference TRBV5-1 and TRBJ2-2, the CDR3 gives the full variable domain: KAGVTQTPRYLIKTRGQQVTLSCSPISGHRSVSWYQQTPGQGLQFLFEYFSETQRNKGNFPGRFSGRQFSNSRSEMNVSTLELGDSALYLCASSQGTAGNTGELFFGEGSRLTVL.

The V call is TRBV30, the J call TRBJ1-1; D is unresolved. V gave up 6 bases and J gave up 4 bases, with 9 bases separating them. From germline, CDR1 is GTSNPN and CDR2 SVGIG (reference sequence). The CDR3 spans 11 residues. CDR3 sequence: CACSQSTEAFF. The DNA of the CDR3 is TGTGCCTGTTCACAGAGCACTGAAGCTTTCTTT.

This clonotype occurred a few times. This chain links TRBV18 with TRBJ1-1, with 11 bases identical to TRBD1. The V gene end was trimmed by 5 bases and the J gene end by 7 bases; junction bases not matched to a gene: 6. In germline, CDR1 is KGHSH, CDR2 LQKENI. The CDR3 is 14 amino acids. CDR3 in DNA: TGTGCCAGCTCAGGAGGACAGGGGGCGAATGAAGCTTTCTTT. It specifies CASSGGQGANEAFF. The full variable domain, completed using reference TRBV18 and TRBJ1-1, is NAGVMQNPRHLVRRRGQEARLRCSPMKGHSHVYWYRQLPEEGLKFMVYLQKENIIDESGMPKERFSAEFPKEGPSILRIQQVVRGDSAAYFCASSGGQGANEAFFGQGTRLTVV.

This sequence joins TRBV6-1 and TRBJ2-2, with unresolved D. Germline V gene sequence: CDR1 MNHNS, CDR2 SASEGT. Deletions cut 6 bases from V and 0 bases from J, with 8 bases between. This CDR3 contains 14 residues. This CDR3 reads CASSATTNTGELFF. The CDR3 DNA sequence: TGTGCCAGCAGCGCAACAACGAACACCGGGGAGCTGTTTTTT.

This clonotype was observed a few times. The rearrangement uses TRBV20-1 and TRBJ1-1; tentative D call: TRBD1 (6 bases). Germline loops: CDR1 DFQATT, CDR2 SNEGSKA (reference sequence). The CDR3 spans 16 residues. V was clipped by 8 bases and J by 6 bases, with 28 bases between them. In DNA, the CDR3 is TGCAGTATACGATCCCTGTGGGACACGACCTTACCTGAAGCTTTCTTT. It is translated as CSIRSLWDTTLPEAFF.